Listed here are 27 T cell receptor beta chains from one sample, sequenced in a study of CD8 T cells in ankylosing spondylitis. TCRdb re-analysed the 5' RACE reads in MiXCR, keeping a single row per CDR3 protein. The sample lists 250,000 to 350,000 distinct CDR3 sequences, around 19% occurring once. Material for sequencing was blood, either unsorted or a sorted T cell fraction (not recorded which). The source is a male donor with ankylosing spondylitis or in good health (not recorded which).

The V call is TRBV25-1, the J call TRBJ1-4, with a weak D call TRBD1 (5 bases). This CDR3 spans 13 amino acids. CDR1 and CDR2 (germline): MGHDK, SYGVNS. V gave up 6 bases and J gave up 4 bases, with 9 bases separating them. CDR3: CASRGRDNEKLFF. The CDR3 DNA follows: TGTGCCAGCAGGGGCAGGGATAATGAAAAACTGTTTTTT.

This clonotype was counted a few times. The chain links TRBV6-5 to TRBJ2-3, with 9 positions matching TRBD2. V gave up 4 bases and J gave up 1 base; unmatched junction bases: 6. Germline CDR1 and CDR2: MNHEY and SVGAGI. This CDR3 spans 16 amino acids. CDR3 bases: TGTGCCAGCAGTTCCCCGCGGACTAGCGGCACAGATACGCAGTATTTT. Translation: CASSSPRTSGTDTQYF.

This clonotype was seen only a few times. J is TRBJ2-5 and V is TRBV30; D is perhaps TRBD1 or TRBD2 (5 bases each). Trimming left V 1 base short and J 5 bases short, with 17 bases between. The CDR3 sequence is 15 residues long. Germline V gene data show CDR1 as GTSNPN and CDR2 as SVGIG (reference sequence). CDR3 region: CAWSDAATRGETQYF. The CDR3 region has the DNA TGTGCCTGGAGTGATGCGGCGACGAGGGGCGAGACCCAGTACTTC.

The rearrangement uses TRBV20-1 and TRBJ1-1, with a weak D call TRBD1 (5 bases). This CDR3 has 12 amino acids. Per the germline V gene, CDR1 is DFQATT and CDR2 is SNEGSKA (reference sequence). V was pared by 3 bases and J by 4 bases, with 9 bases between. The chain's CDR3 is CSASGGATEAFF. The CDR3, as DNA: TGCAGTGCTAGTGGTGGGGCCACTGAAGCTTTCTTT.

This clonotype has just a few counts. The genes are TRBV6-2 or TRBV6-3 and TRBJ2-7; 8 positions match TRBD2. Germline lookup yields CDR1 MNHEY and CDR2 SVGEGT. CDR3 size: 15 residues. V lost 5 bases and J lost 0; bases outside the gene matches: 6. The CDR3 DNA follows: TGTGCCAGCAGTGGTAGCGGGACCTACTCCTACGAGCAGTACGTC. It encodes CASSGSGTYSYEQYV.

The rearrangement joins TRBV6-1 to TRBJ2-3; 10 bases agree with TRBD1. Germline CDR1 and CDR2: MNHNS and SASEGT. The J segment lost 5 bases and the V segment lost 11 bases, leaving 13 bases of the junction unmatched. This CDR3 is 15 amino acids long. CDR3 amino acids: CAAGWTGGVKDTQYF. The CDR3 bases are TGTGCCGCAGGCTGGACAGGGGGTGTGAAAGATACGCAGTATTTT.

The chain carries TRBV20-1 and TRBJ2-3, with 9 nucleotides matching TRBD2. V shed 1 base and J 1 base; nucleotides not matched to a gene: 3. The CDR3 covers 15 residues. Germline CDR1 DFQATT, CDR2 SNEGSKA (reference sequence). Written as DNA, the CDR3 is TGCAGTGCTAGAGCTATAGCGGGGGGCACAGATACGCAGTATTTT. This sequence encodes CSARAIAGGTDTQYF.

This clonotype has at least ten counts. The chain links TRBV6-5 to TRBJ2-4; 10 bases match TRBD1. Germline CDR1 MNHEY, CDR2 SVGAGI. V shed 0 bases and J 0 bases; nucleotides not matched to a gene: 5. There are 18 residues in the CDR3. The CDR3 DNA sequence: TGTGCCAGCAGTTACTCGGGGGACAGGGGAGTAGCCAAAAACATTCAGTACTTC. Its translation is CASSYSGDRGVAKNIQYF.

The chain employs TRBV19 and TRBJ2-6; no definite D call. This CDR3 has 15 amino acids. Germline-derived CDR1 and CDR2 are LNHDA and SQIVND (reference sequence). Between the trimmed V and J ends, which lost 7 bases and 0 bases, there was a span of 10 bases. The CDR3 DNA reads as TGTGCCAGTAAAAAAGACATCTCTGGGGCCAACGTCCTGACTTTC. This sequence encodes CASKKDISGANVLTF.

The sample holds a few counts of this clonotype. This chain connects TRBV12-3 or TRBV12-4 to TRBJ2-2; the match to TRBD1 covers 9 bases. V gave up 8 bases and J gave up 5 bases; unmatched junction bases: 6. The CDR3 has 14 amino acids. The CDR3 sequence is CASGRTGATGELFF. In nucleotides, the CDR3 is TGTGCCAGCGGTAGGACAGGGGCGACCGGGGAGCTGTTTTTT.

This clonotype was counted only a few times. The chain uses TRBV6-1 and TRBJ2-1, with D maybe TRBD2 (6 bases). The V and J ends lost 8 bases and 6 bases respectively, with 17 bases between them. The CDR3 is 14 amino acids. Germline CDR1 and CDR2: MNHNS and SASEGT. CDR3 DNA: TGTGCCAGCGAAACGGGACTCCGAGGCAATGAGCAGTTCTTC. As protein: CASETGLRGNEQFF.

There are many counts of this clonotype. This rearrangement joins TRBV5-6 to TRBJ2-3; D is unclear. Trimming took 3 bases from V and 2 from J, leaving 10 bases between them. The CDR3 spans 14 residues. The germline V gene encodes CDR1 SGHDT and CDR2 YYEEEE. This chain's CDR3 is CASSSRRITDTQYF. CDR3 DNA sequence: TGTGCCAGCAGCTCACGGAGAATCACAGATACGCAGTATTTT.

This clonotype has only a few counts. The gene calls are TRBV28 and TRBJ2-1, with 9 nucleotides matching TRBD1. The CDR3 length is 15 residues. Trimming at V came to 1 base and at J to 7 bases, leaving 5 bases not matched to a gene. CDR1 and CDR2 from the germline V gene are MDHEN and SYDVKM. CDR3 in amino acids: CASSLLGQGANEQFF. CDR3 bases: TGTGCCAGCAGTTTATTGGGACAGGGTGCGAATGAGCAGTTCTTC.

The chain uses TRBV20-1 and TRBJ2-6; a weak D match, TRBD2 (5 bases). The CDR3 loop spans 13 amino acids. Germline V gene data show CDR1 as DFQATT and CDR2 as SNEGSKA (reference sequence). V was trimmed by 5 bases and J by 0 bases, leaving 5 bases between them. For the CDR3, the DNA is TGCAGTGCTGAGGGCTCTGGGGCCAACGTCCTGACTTTC. It yields the protein CSAEGSGANVLTF.

V and J are TRBV20-1 and TRBJ1-6; TRBD1 matches at 8 bases. Trimming cost V 7 bases and J 7 bases; bases outside gene matches: 12. This CDR3 is built from 15 residues. The germline V gene has CDR1 DFQATT and CDR2 SNEGSKA (reference sequence). The CDR3, as DNA: TGCAGTGTTCCCAGGAGGACAGGGAGGAATTCACCCCTCCACTTT. Its protein product is CSVPRRTGRNSPLHF.

This clonotype has at least ten counts. V is TRBV29-1 and J is TRBJ2-5; D is perhaps TRBD1 or TRBD2 (5 bases each). Deletions cut 3 bases from V and 5 bases from J, with 16 bases between. The germline V gene encodes CDR1 SQVTM and CDR2 ANQGSEA. This CDR3 region has 14 residues. The CDR3 loop reads CSVDFRVRGETQYF. DNA for the CDR3: TGCAGCGTTGATTTCAGGGTCAGAGGGGAGACCCAGTACTTC.

This chain links TRBV4-2 with TRBJ2-3; 10 bases match TRBD1. CDR1 and CDR2 from the germline V gene are LGHNA and YNFKEQ. Germline trimming cut 0 bases from V and 1 base from J; bases unmatched to any gene: 7. This CDR3 is built from 18 residues. The CDR3 spells CASSQEKTGGAGTDTQYF. The CDR3 nucleotides read TGTGCCAGCAGCCAAGAAAAGACAGGGGGCGCCGGCACAGATACGCAGTATTTT.

This clonotype occurred a few times. The chain joins TRBV10-3 to TRBJ2-7, with 8 bases that match TRBD1. Losses at the gene ends were 4 bases for V and 1 base for J; bases not matched to a gene: 0. The germline gives CDR1 ENHRY, CDR2 SYGVKD. This CDR3 region has 13 residues. The CDR3 region has the DNA TGTGCCATCAGTGGGACAGGGTCCTACGAGCAGTACGTC. Protein product: CAISGTGSYEQYV.

In this sample, this clonotype turned up a few times. The chain carries TRBV7-9 and TRBJ2-2; D is uncertain. CDR3 length: 15 amino acids. Germline V gene data show CDR1 as SEHNR and CDR2 as FQNEAQ (reference sequence). V lost 0 bases, J lost 5 bases, and 10 bases lay in between. The CDR3 region has the DNA TGTGCCAGCAGCTTAGCTGCAGGCCGGACCGGGGAGCTGTTTTTT. Protein product: CASSLAAGRTGELFF.

This clonotype was recorded at least ten times. The rearrangement uses TRBV24-1 and TRBJ2-4; 9 positions match TRBD2. The V and J ends lost 8 bases and 6 bases, in that order; junction bases with no gene match: 4. The V gene's germline CDR1 is KGHDR and CDR2 SFDVKD. The CDR3 runs to 13 residues. The CDR3 loop is CATMNSGGNIQYF. The CDR3 nucleotides read TGTGCCACCATGAATAGCGGGGGAAACATTCAGTACTTC.

The chain links TRBV2 to TRBJ1-1, with D possibly being TRBD1 (6 bases). This CDR3 spans 14 amino acids. The germline gives CDR1 SNHLY, CDR2 FYNNEI. V was shortened by 5 bases and J by 0 bases, with 10 bases between the two germline ends. CDR3 amino acids: CASSRDTLNTEAFF. CDR3 nucleotides: TGTGCCAGCAGTCGGGACACCTTGAACACTGAAGCTTTCTTT.

The genes are TRBV14 and TRBJ2-1, with 7 positions matching TRBD2. Germline trimming cut 0 bases from V and 11 bases from J; bases unmatched to any gene: 10. CDR1 is SGHDN and CDR2 is FVKESK in the germline V gene. The CDR3 consists of 15 residues. CDR3 bases: TGTGCCAGCAGCCAAGATATTCTAGCGGTGTCACAGCAGTTCTTC. Translated: CASSQDILAVSQQFF. The full variable domain, its missing parts supplied by reference TRBV14 and TRBJ2-1, is EAGVTQFPSHSVIEKGQTVTLRCDPISGHDNLYWYRRVMGKEIKFLLHFVKESKQDESGMPNNRFLAERTGGTYSTLKVQPAELEDSGVYFCASSQDILAVSQQFFGPGTRLTVL.

The rearrangement uses TRBV28 and TRBJ2-6; maybe TRBD1 (5 bases). Per germline, CDR1 MDHEN and CDR2 SYDVKM. The CDR3 runs to 16 residues. With 5 bases removed from V and 0 bases from J, the gap between germline ends came to 11 bases. As DNA, the CDR3 is TGTGCCAGCAGTGAACAAACAGGCTCTGGGGCCAACGTCCTGACTTTC. Translating it yields CASSEQTGSGANVLTF.

The chain is built from TRBV7-9 and TRBJ2-1, with 7 positions matching TRBD2. Germline CDR1 and CDR2: SEHNR and FQNEAQ (reference sequence). The CDR3 runs to 14 residues. The ends lost 0 bases at V and 9 bases at J; junction bases unmatched: 5. The CDR3 DNA sequence: TGTGCCAGCAGCTTAGCGGTACTAGCGCCTGAGCAGTTCTTC. Translated: CASSLAVLAPEQFF. Using reference TRBV7-9 and TRBJ2-1 for the parts outside the CDR3, the full variable domain is DTGVSQNPRHKITKRGQNVTFRCDPISEHNRLYWYRQTLGQGPEFLTYFQNEAQLEKSRLLSDRFSAERPKGSFSTLEIQRTEQGDSAMYLCASSLAVLAPEQFFGPGTRLTVL.

Only a few counts were recorded for this clonotype. The rearrangement uses TRBV5-1 and TRBJ2-7; D remains ambiguous. V was trimmed by 0 bases and J by 1 base, leaving 5 bases between them. The CDR3 totals 13 residues. From germline, CDR1 is SGHRS and CDR2 YFSETQ. The CDR3 coding sequence is TGCGCCAGCAGCTTGGACCTTTCCTACGAGCAGTACGTC. The encoded protein is CASSLDLSYEQYV.

V is TRBV20-1 and J is TRBJ1-1, with D uncertain. There are 9 residues in the CDR3. Trimming took off 3 bases at V and 8 bases at J, with 4 bases between the two ends. The germline V gene encodes CDR1 DFQATT and CDR2 SNEGSKA (reference sequence). The CDR3 region has the DNA TGCAGTGCTAGCGGAGAAGCTTTCTTT. Its translation: CSASGEAFF.

The sample holds many counts of this clonotype. The chain recombines TRBV10-3 with TRBJ1-2; 10 bases are shared with TRBD1. Trimming removed 6 bases from V and 4 bases from J; junction bases left unmatched: 8. The CDR3 sequence is 15 residues long. Per the germline V gene, CDR1 is ENHRY and CDR2 is SYGVKD. CDR3 protein: CAISTTGGEGYGYTF. CDR3 coding DNA: TGTGCCATCAGCACGACAGGGGGCGAAGGCTATGGCTACACCTTC.